The following is a T cell receptor (beta chain) sequence with its context. For TCR beta, libraries came from iRepertoire HTBI primers and Arm-PCR of CDR3 regions. One entry per CDR3 protein results from TCRdb running MiXCR on the multiplex PCR reads. Among about 320,000 distinct CDR3 sequences listed, 15% to 20% were seen once. The entry originates in a study of regulatory T cells in long-lasting Graves disease. Time point noted: newly diagnosed GD, antithyroid drugs for less than 3 months. RNA from PBMCs was the source of the TCR library. The clonotype originates from a female donor with Graves disease. Sample: peripheral blood mononuclear cells (PBMCs), taken at new diagnosis, from a patient treated with antithyroid drugs.

The CDR3 protein is CASSLLAGDADTQYF. CDR3 sequence (DNA): TGTGCCAGCAGCTTATTAGCGGGAGACGCAGATACGCAGTATTTT. This chain uses TRBV7-2 with TRBJ2-3; 9 nucleotides match TRBD2. There are 15 residues in the CDR3. Unmatched junction bases numbered 4, after V lost 2 bases and J lost 4 bases. Germline CDR1 reads SGHTA; CDR2 reads FQGNSA.